Included here is one T cell receptor beta chain sequence, with context. The record originates from a study of blood T cell repertoires in COVID-19. Per the original methods: By means of reference gene primer amplification, nucleated cell counts were estimated. This table comes from immunoSEQ multiplex PCR, and its TCRdb copy is limited to in-frame clones, with some not included. From that table come the V and J calls and clone size; the DNA was used to work out D and trimming. Found here are tens of thousands of clones, 70% to 90% of them singletons; the top ten hold 5% to 6.5%. After removal of 4 bases from V and 5 bases from J, the junction contained 8 bases not matched to a gene. The V gene's germline CDR1 is SGHRS and CDR2 YFSETQ. This CDR3 has 14 amino acids.

V usage is TRBV5-1 and J usage is TRBJ1-1, with 7 bases aligning to TRBD1. The clonotype was recovered from a man aged 50-59 years with active COVID-19. The sample consisted of peripheral blood. Written as DNA, the CDR3 is TGCGCCAGCAGCCCAGGGGGAGTTGGGACTGAAGCTTTCTTT. Amino acids: CASSPGGVGTEAFF.